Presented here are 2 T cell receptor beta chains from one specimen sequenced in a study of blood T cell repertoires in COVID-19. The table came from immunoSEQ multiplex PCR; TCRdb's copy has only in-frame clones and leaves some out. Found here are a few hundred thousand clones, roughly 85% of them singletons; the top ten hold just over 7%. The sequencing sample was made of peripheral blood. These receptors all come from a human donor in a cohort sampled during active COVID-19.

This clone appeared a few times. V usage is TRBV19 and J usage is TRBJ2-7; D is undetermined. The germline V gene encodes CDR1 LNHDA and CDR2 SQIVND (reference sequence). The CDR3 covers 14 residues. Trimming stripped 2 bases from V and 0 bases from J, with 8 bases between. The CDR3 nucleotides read TGTGCCAGTAGTATAATGGAGAGCTCCTACGAGCAGTACTTC. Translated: CASSIMESSYEQYF.

In DNA, the CDR3 is TGTGCCAGCAGCCAAGGGGGCTGGAATGAAAAACTGTTTTTT. It translates to CASSQGGWNEKLFF. The chain carries TRBV6-5 and TRBJ1-4; 7 bases agree with TRBD1. This CDR3 has 14 residues. After removal of 6 bases from V and 5 bases from J, the junction contained 6 bases not matched to a gene. CDR1 is MNHEY and CDR2 is SVGAGI in the germline V gene.